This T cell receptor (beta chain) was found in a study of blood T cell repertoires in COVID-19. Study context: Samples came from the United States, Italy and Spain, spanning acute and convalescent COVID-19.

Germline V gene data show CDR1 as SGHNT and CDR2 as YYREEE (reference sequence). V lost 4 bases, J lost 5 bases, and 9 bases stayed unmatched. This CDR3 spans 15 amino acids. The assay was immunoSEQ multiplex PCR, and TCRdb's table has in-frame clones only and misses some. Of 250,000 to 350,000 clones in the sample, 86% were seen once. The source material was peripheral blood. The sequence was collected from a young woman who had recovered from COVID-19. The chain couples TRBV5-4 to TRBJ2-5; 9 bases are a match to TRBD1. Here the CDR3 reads CASSLRGQGWETQYF. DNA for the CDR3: TGTGCCAGCAGCCTCCGTGGACAGGGGTGGGAGACCCAGTACTTC.